This T cell receptor (beta chain) was sequenced during a study of T cells in Graves' hyperthyroidism and ophthalmopathy. This clonotype was seen only a few times. Its specificity is unknown. Authors of the study amplified TCR beta CDR3 regions from RNA transcripts. Primed by the HTBI set, a first-round RT-PCR was run on the TCR CDR3. TCRdb recomputed calls from the multiplex PCR reads with MiXCR, one row per CDR3 protein. Among 640,000 or so distinct CDR3 sequences listed, 14% to 15% were seen once. Uncontrolled infection, other autoimmune disease, pregnancy or lactation excluded patients. Diagnostic decisions used clinical symptoms, serum thyroxine and TRAb, thyroid ultrasound and orbital computed tomography. PBMCs were collected from an approximately 10 ml volume of fresh peripheral blood. The study, taken as a whole, reports: Most clonotypes expanded in the thyroid (above 0.001) were also present in blood.

The sequencing sample was made of blood. This clonotype originated in a woman between 40 and 55 years old with Graves' ophthalmopathy.

The DNA for the CDR3 is TGTGCCTGGAGTCGACAGTCTGGAAACACCATATATTTT. Amino acids: CAWSRQSGNTIYF. V and J are TRBV30 and TRBJ1-3; a possible D gene is TRBD1 (5 bases). The CDR3 consists of 13 residues. Germline V gene data show CDR1 as GTSNPN and CDR2 as SVGIG (reference sequence). Trimming removed 2 bases from V and 1 base from J, with 6 bases in between.